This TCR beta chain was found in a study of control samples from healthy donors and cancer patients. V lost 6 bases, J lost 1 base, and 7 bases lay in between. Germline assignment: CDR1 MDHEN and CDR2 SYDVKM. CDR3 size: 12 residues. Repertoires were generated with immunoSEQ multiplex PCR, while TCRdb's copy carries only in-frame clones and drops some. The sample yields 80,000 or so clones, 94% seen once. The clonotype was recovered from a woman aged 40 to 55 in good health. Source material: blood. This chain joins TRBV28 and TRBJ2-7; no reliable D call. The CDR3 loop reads CASSPNSYEQYF. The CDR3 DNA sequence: TGTGCCAGCAGCCCTAATTCCTACGAGCAGTACTTC.